One sample yielded the 8 T cell receptor beta chains listed below, sequenced in a study of shared clonotypes between healthy human individuals. Naive CD8 isolation took CD45RO-negative cells positively selected for CCR7 and excluded terminally differentiated effector memory CD45RA+ cells. Assay: immunoSEQ multiplex PCR; the TCRdb copy retains only in-frame clones and omits some. The table records some 2.1 million clones, over 85% of them present only once. Sequences were obtained from naive CD8+ T cells sorted from blood. Receptors originate from a man younger than 35 in good health.

The chain is built from TRBV4-1 and TRBJ2-7; possibly TRBD2 for D (5 bases). From germline, CDR1 is MGHRA and CDR2 YSYEKL. The CDR3 runs to 13 residues. The V end lost 0 bases, the J end lost 7 bases, and 10 bases lay between the germline ends. CDR3 DNA sequence: TGCGCCAGCAGCCAAGATCGGGGATGGGAGCAGTACTTC. Translation gives CASSQDRGWEQYF.

CDR3 residues: CASSPPLAGGDDEQFF. CDR3 DNA: TGCGCCAGCAGCCCCCCACTAGCGGGAGGAGACGATGAGCAGTTCTTC. The chain joins TRBV4-1 to TRBJ2-1; 12 nucleotides agree with TRBD2. CDR1 is MGHRA, CDR2 YSYEKL, per germline. The CDR3 has 16 amino acids. V dropped 4 bases and J dropped 8; count of bases not matched to a gene: 9.

The V and J genes are TRBV6-5 and TRBJ2-1, with D perhaps matching TRBD1 (6 bases). Trimming left V 6 bases short and J 6 bases short, with 6 bases between. Germline loops: CDR1 MNHEY, CDR2 SVGAGI. This CDR3 comprises 11 residues. This CDR3 reads CASRQGNEQFF. CDR3 nucleotides: TGTGCCAGCAGACAGGGCAATGAGCAGTTCTTC.

On this clone: Other DNA sequences within the sample encode an identical CDR3. The chain employs TRBV2 and TRBJ2-7; 7 bases line up with TRBD1. CDR3 length: 13 amino acids. Per the germline V gene, CDR1 is SNHLY and CDR2 is FYNNEI. The trim removed 9 bases at V and 1 base at J, leaving 6 bases unmatched. The CDR3 protein is CASRTGSSYEQYF. Here the CDR3 DNA reads TGTGCCAGTCGGACAGGCTCATCCTACGAGCAGTACTTC.

The chain combines TRBV6-1 with TRBJ2-7; maybe TRBD1 (6 bases). Per the germline V gene, CDR1 is MNHNS and CDR2 is SASEGT. Trimming removed 5 bases at V and 7 bases at J, with 18 bases between. CDR3 length: 14 amino acids. CDR3 sequence reads: CASSQEQGTREQYF. The CDR3 DNA sequence: TGTGCCAGCAGTCAAGAACAGGGAACAAGGGAGCAGTACTTC.

The chain employs TRBV5-1 and TRBJ1-1, with D possibly matching TRBD1 (5 bases). The germline CDR1 and CDR2 sequences are SGHRS and YFSETQ. Trimming left V 0 bases short and J 8 bases short, with 11 bases between. This CDR3 contains 13 residues. The CDR3 DNA sequence: TGCGCCAGCAGCTTGGCCCTGACAGCGGAAGCTTTCTTT. Translating it yields CASSLALTAEAFF.

The J gene is TRBJ2-5, the V gene TRBV9; 7 bases align to TRBD2. The CDR3 spans 14 residues. Germline V gene data show CDR1 as SGDLS and CDR2 as YYNGEE. V trimming: 4 bases; J trimming: 7 bases; junction bases outside the gene matches: 10. The CDR3 DNA follows: TGTGCCAGCAGCTCAGGACTAGACCCGGGGACCCAGTACTTC. Encoded protein: CASSSGLDPGTQYF.

The chain recombines TRBV7-8 with TRBJ2-7, with D uncertain. Germline V lookup: CDR1 SGHVS, CDR2 FQNEAQ. Trimming pared 5 bases from V and 1 base from J, leaving 15 bases between. There are 15 residues in the CDR3. The CDR3 reads CASSQKDGRSYEQYF. As DNA, the CDR3 is TGTGCCAGCAGCCAGAAGGACGGTCGATCCTACGAGCAGTACTTC. The full variable domain, its missing parts supplied by reference TRBV7-8 and TRBJ2-7, is GAGVSQSPRYKVAKRGQDVALRCDPISGHVSLFWYQQALGQGPEFLTYFQNEAQLDKSGLPSDRFFAERPEGSVSTLKIQRTQQEDSAVYLCASSQKDGRSYEQYFGPGTRLTVT.